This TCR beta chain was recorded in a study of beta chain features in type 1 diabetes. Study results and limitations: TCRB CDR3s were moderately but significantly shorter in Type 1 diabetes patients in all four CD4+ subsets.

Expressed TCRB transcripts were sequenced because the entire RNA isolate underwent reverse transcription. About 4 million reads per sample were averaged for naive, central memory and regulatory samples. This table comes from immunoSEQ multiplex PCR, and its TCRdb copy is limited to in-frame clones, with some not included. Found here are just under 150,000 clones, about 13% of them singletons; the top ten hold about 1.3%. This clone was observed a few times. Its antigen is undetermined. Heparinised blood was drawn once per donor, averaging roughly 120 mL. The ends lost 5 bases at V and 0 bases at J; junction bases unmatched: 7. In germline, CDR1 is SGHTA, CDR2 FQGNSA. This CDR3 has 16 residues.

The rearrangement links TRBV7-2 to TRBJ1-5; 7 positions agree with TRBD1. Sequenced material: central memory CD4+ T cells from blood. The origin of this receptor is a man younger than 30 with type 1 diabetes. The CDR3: CASSGGTAYSNQPQHF. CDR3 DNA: TGTGCCAGCAGCGGCGGGACAGCCTATAGCAATCAGCCCCAGCATTTT.